The entry that follows covers one T cell receptor beta chain sequence. What it binds is not known. Isolated RNA was reverse transcribed into cDNA used as the sequencing template. The repertoire was sequenced with immunoSEQ multiplex PCR; TCRdb's copy has only in-frame clones and lacks some. This sample carries some 150,000 clones, around 58% of them seen once, and the ten largest clones take approximately 6.5%. The data are from a study of CD8+ T cells in alopecia areata. The CDR3 has 13 residues. Germline loops: CDR1 SEHNR, CDR2 FQNEAQ (reference sequence). V lost 1 base and J 7 bases, leaving 10 bases between the germline ends. Study findings and constraints: Lesional scalp, especially alopecia totalis/universalis, showed higher clonality than normal scalp.

Punch biopsies of lesional scalp, plus peripheral blood, were taken from alopecia areata patients. The chain uses TRBV7-9 and TRBJ1-1; no clear D gene. This TCR was recovered from a human donor with alopecia areata. The source was CD4+ T cells sorted from blood, collected at week 0. CDR3 coding DNA: TGTGCCAGCAGCTTAGGGAGAGGGAATGAAGCTTTCTTT. This translates into CASSLGRGNEAFF.